These 3 T cell receptor beta chains share one sample of origin, sequenced in a study of response to subunit inactivated influenza vaccine. TCRdb reanalysed the RT-PCR reads using MiXCR and keeps one entry per CDR3 protein. The table lists roughly 630,000 distinct CDR3 sequences, 14% of them singletons, with less than 8.5% in the top ten. Sequenced material: PBMCs from blood, taken around two weeks before vaccination. Receptor source: a man between 50 and 59 years old who received an inactivated influenza vaccine.

The J gene is TRBJ2-2, the V gene TRBV7-9, with D perhaps matching TRBD2 (6 bases). The length of the CDR3 is 17 residues. Germline CDR1 is SEHNR and CDR2 is FQNEAQ (reference sequence). The V end lost 5 bases, the J end lost 8 bases, and 24 bases lay between the germline ends. The CDR3 spells CASSRERNLFSVGELFF. The CDR3 DNA follows: TGTGCCAGCAGCCGGGAGCGGAATTTGTTTAGTGTTGGGGAGCTGTTTTTT.

The rearrangement uses TRBV19 and TRBJ1-4; D gene ambiguous. This CDR3 is 15 amino acids long. Germline V CDR1 and CDR2: LNHDA, SQIVND (reference sequence). The V gene lost 5 bases and the J gene lost 4 bases, with 14 bases spanning the gap. The CDR3 reads CASSSGRRVNEKLFF. The CDR3 bases are TGTGCCAGTAGTTCTGGACGGCGGGTTAATGAAAAACTGTTTTTT.

This clonotype turned up a few times. J is TRBJ2-5 and V is TRBV6-5; D assignment may be TRBD1 or TRBD2 (5 bases each). From germline, CDR1 is MNHEY and CDR2 SVGAGI. CDR3 length: 15 amino acids. V was cut by 4 bases and J by 2 bases, with 14 bases left in between. CDR3 loop: CASSLGTVLQETQYF. In DNA form, the CDR3 reads TGTGCCAGCAGTTTGGGGACGGTTTTGCAAGAGACCCAGTACTTC.